The clone carrying this T cell receptor (beta chain) has just a few counts. The record originates from a study of patients and donors after allogeneic stem cell transplantation. V lost 0 bases to trimming and J lost 0 bases, with 18 bases between them. The CDR3 consists of 18 residues. The germline V gene has CDR1 SGDLS and CDR2 YYNGEE. TCRdb re-called the RT-PCR reads with MiXCR, one entry per CDR3 protein. The data contain under 170,000 distinct CDR3 sequences, roughly two fifths of them singletons. The V gene is TRBV9, the J gene TRBJ1-1; D is ambiguous. The sequencing sample was made of blood, either unsorted or a sorted T cell fraction (not recorded which). This clonotype was sampled from a human donor who was either an allogeneic HSCT recipient or a stem cell or donor lymphocyte infusion donor (not recorded which). It is not recorded whose cells these are; they may come from a transplant donor. CDR3 sequence (DNA): TGTGCCAGCAGCGTAGCGACATTCACGAGAGGGCTGAACACTGAAGCTTTCTTT. It yields the protein CASSVATFTRGLNTEAFF.